This T cell receptor (beta chain) originates from a study of cytomegalovirus exposure and HLA in healthy donors. Study outcomes and limitations: Immune exposure data for these donors was limited to CMV serostatus. A few chains linked to CMV were shown in vitro to be specific for CMV antigens. Presence/absence analyses took donor sequencing depth as roughly uniform. Later analysis associated a missense DCLRE1C variant with TCR beta V- and J-gene trimming.

The V gene's germline CDR1 is SGHVS and CDR2 FQNEAQ. The CDR3 is 18 amino acids. Trimming took off 3 bases at V and 1 base at J, with 21 bases between the two ends. PCR was performed using 60 Vbeta and 13 Jbeta primers. Here immunoSEQ multiplex PCR was the method, and the copy in TCRdb shows in-frame clones only, minus some. The table shows roughly 120,000 clones, with 15% occurring only once. This clone was counted a few times. Its antigen remains unidentified. The sequencing sample was made of PBMCs. The rearrangement uses TRBV7-8 and TRBJ1-1; TRBD1 might be the D (5 bases). The clonotype comes from a woman aged 18-29 years in good health and CMV-seronegative. CDR3 residues: CASSFRTGTGARNTEAFF. The CDR3 coding sequence is TGTGCCAGCAGCTTTCGCACTGGGACTGGGGCGAGGAACACTGAAGCTTTCTTT.